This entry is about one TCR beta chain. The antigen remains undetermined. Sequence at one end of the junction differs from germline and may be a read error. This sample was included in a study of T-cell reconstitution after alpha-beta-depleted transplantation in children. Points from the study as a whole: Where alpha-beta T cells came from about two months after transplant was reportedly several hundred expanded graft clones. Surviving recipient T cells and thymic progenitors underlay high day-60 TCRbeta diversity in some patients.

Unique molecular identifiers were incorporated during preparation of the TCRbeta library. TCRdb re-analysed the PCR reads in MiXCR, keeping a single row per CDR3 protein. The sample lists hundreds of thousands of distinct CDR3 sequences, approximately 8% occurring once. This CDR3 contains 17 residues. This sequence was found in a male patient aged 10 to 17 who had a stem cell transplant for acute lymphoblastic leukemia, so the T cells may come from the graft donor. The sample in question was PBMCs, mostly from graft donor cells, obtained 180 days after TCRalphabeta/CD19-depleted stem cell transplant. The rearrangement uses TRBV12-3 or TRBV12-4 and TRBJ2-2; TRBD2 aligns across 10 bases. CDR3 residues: CAISPRTSGPNTGELFF. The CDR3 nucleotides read TGTGCCATCAGTCCTCGGACTAGCGGCCCTAACACCGGGGAGCTGTTTTTT.